Presented here are 16 T cell receptor beta chains from one specimen sequenced in a study of shared clonotypes between healthy human individuals. The protocol was immunoSEQ multiplex PCR, while the TCRdb copy is restricted to in-frame clones and leaves out a portion. Of just over 2,000,000 clones listed, roughly 94% are singletons. Material for sequencing was naive CD4+ T cells sorted from blood. Subset defined: CD45RA+ positively selected. These receptors came from a man aged 18 to 30 in good health.

The CDR3 is CASSYPTSGGPYEQYF. The CDR3 DNA is TGTGCCAGCAGTTACCCGACTAGCGGGGGGCCCTACGAGCAGTACTTC. V is TRBV6-6 and J is TRBJ2-7; 13 bases fit TRBD2. V shed 2 bases and J 2 bases; nucleotides not matched to a gene: 3. Germline V lookup: CDR1 MNHNY, CDR2 SVGAGI (reference sequence). This CDR3 comprises 16 residues.

On this clone itself: The sample has other DNA sequences that encode this CDR3 too. The chain recombines TRBV28 with TRBJ1-4; TRBD1 matches at 8 bases. The CDR3 loop spans 15 amino acids. With 6 bases clipped from V and 2 bases from J, the junction kept 5 bases outside the gene matches. Germline V gene lookup returns CDR1 MDHEN and CDR2 SYDVKM. The CDR3 here is CASSLRGRTNEKLFF. The CDR3 nucleotides are TGTGCCAGCAGCCTCAGGGGGCGGACTAATGAAAAACTGTTTTTT.

As concerns this clone: Other DNA sequences of this sample code for an identical CDR3. This chain links TRBV7-2 with TRBJ2-3, with D perhaps TRBD2 (6 bases). The CDR3 length is 15 residues. Germline V gene data show CDR1 as SGHTA and CDR2 as FQGNSA. Trimming took off 1 base at V and 2 bases at J, with 10 bases between the two ends. For the CDR3, the DNA is TGTGCCAGCAGCTTAGAAGGCGGGAACACAGATACGCAGTATTTT. This gives the protein CASSLEGGNTDTQYF.

The rearrangement uses TRBV5-1 and TRBJ1-1; D not certain. Germline-derived CDR1 and CDR2 are SGHRS and YFSETQ. V lost 0 bases, J lost 1 base, and 10 bases lay in between. This CDR3 spans 15 amino acids. The DNA of the CDR3 is TGCGCCAGCAGCTTGGAATACTCAAAGAACACTGAAGCTTTCTTT. Translation gives CASSLEYSKNTEAFF.

The V gene is TRBV11-2, the J gene TRBJ2-7; a weak D match, TRBD2 (5 bases). Germline CDR1 reads SGHAT; CDR2 reads FQNNGV. The CDR3 length is 13 residues. V was trimmed by 5 bases and J by 2 bases, leaving 10 bases between them. The CDR3 reads CASSLLVAYEQYF. The CDR3 DNA reads TGTGCCAGCAGCCTACTAGTAGCCTACGAGCAGTACTTC.

The CDR3 nucleotides read TGTGCCAGCGTGAGCGGAAGCGTAAATCACGGGGAGCTGTTTTTT. Its protein is CASVSGSVNHGELFF. The rearrangement links TRBV6-1 to TRBJ2-2, with a possible D match to TRBD2 (5 bases). The V and J ends lost 8 bases and 7 bases respectively, with 20 bases between them. The CDR3 loop spans 15 amino acids. Germline lookup yields CDR1 MNHNS and CDR2 SASEGT.

V gene TRBV6-1 combines with J gene TRBJ1-3, with 8 positions matching TRBD1. CDR1 and CDR2 (germline): MNHNS, SASEGT. Germline trimming cut 5 bases from V and 8 bases from J; bases unmatched to any gene: 11. The CDR3 is made up of 15 amino acids. CDR3: CASSKTGDSRDTIYF. In DNA, the CDR3 is TGTGCCAGCAGTAAGACAGGGGATAGCAGAGACACCATATATTTT.

The rearrangement uses TRBV5-4 and TRBJ1-1; 7 bases map to TRBD1. Trimming took 4 bases from V and 5 from J; bases not matched to a gene: 8. The germline V gene has CDR1 SGHNT and CDR2 YYREEE (reference sequence). CDR3 length: 14 amino acids. CDR3 region: CASSQTGYGTEAFF. CDR3 sequence (DNA): TGTGCCAGCAGCCAGACAGGGTACGGAACTGAAGCTTTCTTT.

The J gene is TRBJ2-2, the V gene TRBV5-4; D is possibly TRBD1 or TRBD2 (6 bases each). The CDR3 extends over 15 amino acids. The V and J ends lost 5 bases and 3 bases respectively, with 14 bases between them. Looked up from germline, CDR1 is SGHNT and CDR2 is YYREEE (reference sequence). This chain's CDR3 is CASSVGGTDTGELFF. The CDR3 coding sequence is TGTGCCAGCAGTGTAGGGGGGACGGACACCGGGGAGCTGTTTTTT.

The V gene is TRBV7-9, the J gene TRBJ2-3; weak D call: TRBD2 (5 bases). Trimming shortened V by 2 bases and J by 4 bases, and 13 bases separated the two germline ends. This CDR3 contains 15 residues. Germline V gene data show CDR1 as SEHNR and CDR2 as FQNEAQ (reference sequence). CDR3: CASSLRGLAPDTQYF. The CDR3 DNA follows: TGTGCCAGCAGCTTAAGAGGACTCGCACCAGATACGCAGTATTTT.

This sequence joins TRBV7-2 and TRBJ1-6, with a possible D match to TRBD1 (5 bases). From germline, CDR1 is SGHTA and CDR2 FQGNSA. Trimming removed 1 base at V and 9 bases at J, with 16 bases between. The CDR3 sequence is 16 residues long. In nucleotides, the CDR3 is TGTGCCAGCAGCTTAGAGGGGTCGGGGGTAGGTTCACCCCTCCACTTT. Its translation is CASSLEGSGVGSPLHF.

J is TRBJ1-5 and V is TRBV5-1; D call uncertain. This CDR3 comprises 13 residues. Trimming took off 0 bases at V and 6 bases at J, with 7 bases between the two ends. CDR1 and CDR2 from the germline V gene are SGHRS and YFSETQ. The CDR3 region has the DNA TGCGCCAGCAGCTTGGGATCGGGTCAGCCCCAGCATTTT. Amino acid sequence: CASSLGSGQPQHF.

V and J are TRBV7-2 and TRBJ2-7, with D perhaps TRBD1 (5 bases). The V end was cut by 5 bases, the J end by 2 bases, with 16 bases between. The germline CDR1 and CDR2 sequences are SGHTA and FQGNSA. CDR3 length equals 15 residues. This chain's CDR3 is CASSEDSASPYEQYF. DNA of the CDR3: TGTGCCAGCAGCGAAGACAGCGCTTCCCCCTACGAGCAGTACTTC.

The chain carries TRBV6-5 and TRBJ1-3, with TRBD1 matching 8 bases. V was clipped by 7 bases and J by 2 bases; unmatched bases: 7. The CDR3 covers 15 residues. Germline CDR1 is MNHEY and CDR2 is SVGAGI. CDR3 sequence: CASIETGGAGNTIYF. The CDR3 nucleotides read TGTGCCAGCATAGAAACAGGGGGAGCTGGAAACACCATATATTTT.

The genes are TRBV5-1 and TRBJ2-3, with 10 bases fitting TRBD1. Unmatched junction bases numbered 4, after V lost 4 bases and J lost 2 bases. Germline CDR1 reads SGHRS; CDR2 reads YFSETQ. The CDR3 is 15 residues long. The CDR3 here is CASSMTGGVTDTQYF. CDR3 sequence (DNA): TGCGCCAGCAGCATGACAGGGGGCGTCACAGATACGCAGTATTTT.

This chain joins TRBV27 and TRBJ1-2, with D tentatively TRBD1 (5 bases). Looked up from germline, CDR1 is MNHEY and CDR2 is SMNVEV (reference sequence). This CDR3 comprises 14 residues. Deletions cut 4 bases from V and 7 bases from J, with 16 bases between. The CDR3 coding sequence is TGTGCCAGCAGTTCACCCGCCAGGGAAGTTGGCTACACCTTC. Amino acid sequence: CASSSPAREVGYTF.